The 27 T cell receptor beta chains below were found in one sample sequenced in a study of T-cell reconstitution after alpha-beta-depleted transplantation in children. The authors prepared the TCRbeta library with unique molecular identifiers. TCRdb used MiXCR to reprocess the PCR reads, holding one entry per CDR3 protein. The sample lists about 110,000 distinct CDR3 sequences; 20% to 25% were seen once. Source: PBMCs, mostly from graft donor cells, taken 180 days after TCRalphabeta/CD19-depleted stem cell transplant. These receptors came from a male patient between 2 and 10 years old who had a stem cell transplant for chronic granulomatous disease, so the T cells may come from the graft donor.

The table lists this clonotype with many counts. CDR3 DNA: TGTGCCAGCAGTTTCGAGGCGCGGGGGGCCAACGTCCTGACTTTC. Translation gives CASSFEARGANVLTF. J is TRBJ2-6 and V is TRBV12-3 or TRBV12-4; no reliable D call. CDR3 length: 15 residues. The V and J ends lost 3 bases and 4 bases respectively, with 10 bases between them.

This chain uses TRBV7-2 with TRBJ2-1; the D gene could be TRBD1 or TRBD2 (5 bases each). The CDR3 contains 12 residues. Germline V lookup: CDR1 SGHTA, CDR2 FQGNSA. V was cut by 8 bases and J by 4 bases, with 9 bases left in between. CDR3 sequence (DNA): TGTGCCAGCTCGGGGCTGTACAATGAGCAGTTCTTC. Encoded protein: CASSGLYNEQFF. The full variable domain, rest sourced from reference TRBV7-2 and TRBJ2-1, is GAGVSQSPSNKVTEKGKDVELRCDPISGHTALYWYRQSLGQGLEFLIYFQGNSAPDKSGLPSDRFSAERTGGSVSTLTIQRTQQEDSAVYLCASSGLYNEQFFGPGTRLTVL.

The chain joins TRBV12-3 or TRBV12-4 to TRBJ1-5; a weak D match, TRBD1 (5 bases). V dropped 3 bases and J dropped 7 bases, with 16 bases sitting between them. The CDR3 totals 15 residues. The CDR3 DNA follows: TGTGCCAGCAGTTTGATCCAGGGTAGGAAACAGCCCCAGCATTTT. Its translation is CASSLIQGRKQPQHF.

This clonotype was counted many times. J is TRBJ1-1 and V is TRBV28; D gene uncertain. This CDR3 has 12 residues. Per the germline V gene, CDR1 is MDHEN and CDR2 is SYDVKM. Trimming pared 2 bases from V and 4 bases from J, leaving 5 bases between. CDR3 sequence reads: CASSLEVTEAFF. The CDR3 nucleotides are TGTGCCAGCAGTTTAGAGGTCACTGAAGCTTTCTTT.

V and J are TRBV29-1 and TRBJ2-1; TRBD2 agrees at 8 bases. Germline lookup yields CDR1 SQVTM and CDR2 ANQGSEA. The CDR3 has 15 amino acids. J gave up 9 bases and V 6 bases, and 16 bases lay outside the gene matches. The CDR3 sequence: CSVESGRFAIGEQFF. The CDR3 nucleotides read TGCAGCGTGGAGAGCGGGAGATTTGCTATTGGTGAGCAGTTCTTC.

As concerns this clonotype: One junction end disagrees with the germline gene, perhaps due to a read error. The chain uses TRBV7-7 and TRBJ2-2; maybe TRBD2 (5 bases). Germline CDR1 reads SSHAT; CDR2 reads FNYEAQ (reference sequence). This CDR3 comprises 14 residues. CDR3 region: CASSFSPGTGELFF. For the CDR3, the DNA is TGTGCCAGCAGCTTTTCCCCTGGCACCGGGGAGCTGTTTTTC.

The J gene is TRBJ2-6, the V gene TRBV12-3 or TRBV12-4, with D possibly being TRBD1 (5 bases). This CDR3 has 16 amino acids. V dropped 3 bases and J dropped 4 bases, with 13 bases sitting between them. The CDR3 is CASSFDSSGGANVLTF. As DNA, the CDR3 is TGTGCCAGCAGTTTTGACAGCAGTGGAGGGGCCAACGTCCTGACTTTC.

There are many counts of this clonotype. This chain links TRBV6-5 with TRBJ1-2; no definite D call. The V gene's germline CDR1 is MNHEY and CDR2 SVGAGI. Trimming stripped 2 bases from V and 4 bases from J, with 17 bases between. There are 16 residues in the CDR3. CDR3 DNA sequence: TGTGCCAGCAGTTACGCCCGGGAACTCTATGCCTATGGCTACACCTTC. Its protein is CASSYARELYAYGYTF.

This chain uses TRBV20-1 with TRBJ2-7; the match to TRBD2 covers 10 bases. The germline CDR1 and CDR2 sequences are DFQATT and SNEGSKA (reference sequence). V dropped 0 bases and J dropped 2; count of bases not matched to a gene: 13. The CDR3 extends over 18 amino acids. The CDR3 reads CSARDRRVAGGTTYEQYF. CDR3 coding DNA: TGCAGTGCTAGAGATCGAAGGGTAGCGGGAGGTACCACCTACGAGCAGTACTTC.

This clonotype turned up a few times. The chain joins TRBV20-1 to TRBJ2-5; TRBD2 aligns across 8 bases. Germline loops: CDR1 DFQATT, CDR2 SNEGSKA (reference sequence). Unmatched junction bases numbered 8, after V lost 3 bases and J lost 2 bases. The CDR3 covers 15 residues. CDR3 in amino acids: CSASTGLAPQETQYF. In DNA, the CDR3 is TGCAGTGCTAGTACAGGACTAGCACCGCAAGAGACCCAGTACTTC.

This clonotype has a count of ten or more. This sequence joins TRBV4-3 and TRBJ2-1; D may be TRBD2 (6 bases). Germline CDR1 reads LGHNA; CDR2 reads YSLEER. This CDR3 has 16 amino acids. With 2 bases removed from V and 4 bases from J, the gap between germline ends came to 15 bases. CDR3 in amino acids: CASSQSAGTQYNEQFF. The CDR3 nucleotides read TGCGCCAGCAGCCAATCCGCCGGGACTCAGTACAATGAGCAGTTCTTC.

V and J are TRBV11-2 and TRBJ2-5; TRBD2 aligns across 8 bases. This CDR3 is built from 15 residues. With V trimmed by 1 base and J by 3 bases, 4 bases remained unmatched. Germline V lookup: CDR1 SGHAT, CDR2 FQNNGV. Here the CDR3 reads CASSLGLGGEETQYF. The CDR3 DNA reads TGTGCCAGCAGCTTAGGACTCGGGGGGGAAGAGACCCAGTACTTC.

The gene calls are TRBV18 and TRBJ2-7, with 7 bases lining up with TRBD1. The J segment lost 5 bases and the V segment lost 1 base, leaving 8 bases of the junction unmatched. CDR1 and CDR2 (germline): KGHSH, LQKENI. CDR3 length: 15 amino acids. The CDR3 loop is CASSPRDRVVNEQYF. CDR3 nucleotide sequence: TGTGCCAGCTCACCACGCGACAGGGTAGTCAACGAGCAGTACTTC.

The sample holds many counts of this clonotype. The rearrangement joins TRBV20-1 to TRBJ1-3; D ambiguous. CDR3 size: 13 residues. V gave up 2 bases and J gave up 0 bases, with 5 bases separating them. Looked up from germline, CDR1 is DFQATT and CDR2 is SNEGSKA (reference sequence). CDR3 DNA sequence: TGCAGTGCTAGACACCACTCTGGAAACACCATATATTTT. It translates to CSARHHSGNTIYF.

A few counts support this clonotype. This chain uses TRBV5-1 with TRBJ2-7; 9 bases align to TRBD1. The CDR3 loop spans 14 amino acids. The germline V gene encodes CDR1 SGHRS and CDR2 YFSETQ. Trimming removed 2 bases from V and 4 bases from J; junction bases left unmatched: 4. This CDR3 reads CASSLGTGIYEQYF. For the CDR3, the DNA is TGCGCCAGCAGCTTAGGGACAGGGATTTACGAGCAGTACTTC.

The J gene is TRBJ2-3, the V gene TRBV10-3; D gene unclear. With 1 base removed from V and 2 bases from J, the gap between germline ends came to 4 bases. Germline assignment: CDR1 ENHRY and CDR2 SYGVKD. This CDR3 is 13 amino acids long. In nucleotides, the CDR3 is TGTGCCATCAGTGAGTTTTACACAGATACGCAGTATTTT. Its protein is CAISEFYTDTQYF.

This clonotype turned up a few times. The J gene is TRBJ2-3, the V gene TRBV4-3, with 9 positions matching TRBD2. Germline CDR1 reads LGHNA; CDR2 reads YSLEER. This CDR3 contains 16 residues. The V and J ends lost 1 base and 3 bases, in that order; junction bases with no gene match: 5. This CDR3 is CASSQVKRGVTDTQYF. CDR3 DNA sequence: TGCGCCAGCAGCCAAGTTAAGCGGGGGGTGACAGATACGCAGTATTTT.

This clonotype has a count of ten or more. The V and J genes are TRBV7-9 and TRBJ2-2; the D gene is possibly TRBD1 (6 bases). The V end was cut by 5 bases, the J end by 5 bases, with 9 bases between. Germline-derived CDR1 and CDR2 are SEHNR and FQNEAQ (reference sequence). CDR3 size: 13 residues. The chain's CDR3 is CASSTTGTGELFF. The DNA of the CDR3 is TGTGCCAGCAGCACAACAGGGACCGGGGAGCTGTTTTTT.

This clonotype was detected only a few times. The conserved phenylalanine or tryptophan normally closing the CDR3 is absent here, so this likely arose from a read error. The chain combines TRBV20-1 with TRBJ2-7; unclear D gene. Germline V lookup: CDR1 DFQATT, CDR2 SNEGSKA (reference sequence). V dropped 0 bases and J dropped 4 bases, with 10 bases sitting between them. The CDR3 extends over 13 amino acids. DNA for the CDR3: TGCAGTGCTAGAGATCCAGTAGGTTACGAGCAGTACTTG. Protein sequence: CSARDPVGYEQYL.

The CDR3 spells CASSLAQRTEAFF. The CDR3 region has the DNA TGTGCCAGCAGCTTAGCCCAACGGACTGAAGCTTTCTTT. The V and J genes are TRBV7-6 and TRBJ1-1; no clear D. CDR3 length: 13 amino acids. Trimming removed 0 bases at V and 5 bases at J, with 7 bases between. Germline V CDR1 and CDR2: SGHVS, FNYEAQ.

This clonotype was recorded at least ten times. The V and J genes are TRBV20-1 and TRBJ2-1, with D uncertain. V dropped 3 bases and J dropped 5 bases, with 11 bases sitting between them. From germline, CDR1 is DFQATT and CDR2 SNEGSKA (reference sequence). The CDR3 covers 13 residues. CDR3 residues: CSARATPNNEQFF. The CDR3 DNA reads TGCAGTGCTAGGGCGACACCGAACAATGAGCAGTTCTTC.

The V and J genes are TRBV12-3 or TRBV12-4 and TRBJ2-1; 7 bases fit TRBD1. Trimming at V came to 3 bases and at J to 4 bases, leaving 9 bases not matched to a gene. The CDR3 length is 16 residues. DNA for the CDR3: TGTGCCAGCAGTTTCGTTTGGGGACAGCCATACAATGAGCAGTTCTTC. Its protein is CASSFVWGQPYNEQFF.

The sample holds many counts of this clonotype. The chain has TRBV11-2 and TRBJ1-2; D gene unclear. Germline assignment: CDR1 SGHAT and CDR2 FQNNGV. Trimming stripped 1 base from V and 3 bases from J, with 12 bases between. The CDR3 consists of 15 residues. CDR3 sequence reads: CASSLGQDGYYGYTF. The CDR3 DNA sequence: TGTGCCAGCAGCTTAGGTCAGGACGGGTACTATGGCTACACCTTC.

The chain carries TRBV20-1 and TRBJ1-1; no definite D call. Trimming shortened V by 3 bases and J by 0 bases, and 8 bases separated the two germline ends. The CDR3 loop spans 13 amino acids. Germline lookup yields CDR1 DFQATT and CDR2 SNEGSKA (reference sequence). In DNA form, the CDR3 reads TGCAGTGCTAGTTCCAGGATGAACACTGAAGCTTTCTTT. The encoded protein is CSASSRMNTEAFF.

This clonotype was recorded at least ten times. J is TRBJ2-2 and V is TRBV27, with D hard to call. Germline V lookup: CDR1 MNHEY, CDR2 SMNVEV (reference sequence). V lost 8 bases and J lost 6, with 10 bases in between. The length of the CDR3 is 12 residues. The CDR3 nucleotides read TGTGCCAGCTACGAGACCCCCGGGGAGCTGTTTTTT. It translates to CASYETPGELFF.

J is TRBJ2-3 and V is TRBV5-5; maybe TRBD1 (5 bases). Trimming left V 3 bases short and J 5 bases short, with 16 bases between. The V gene's germline CDR1 is SGHKS and CDR2 YYEKEE (reference sequence). This CDR3 has 15 residues. As DNA, the CDR3 is TGTGCCAGCAGCTCTCGGGCCAGGGTAGGAGATACGCAGTATTTT. Translation: CASSSRARVGDTQYF. The full variable domain, its missing parts supplied by reference TRBV5-5 and TRBJ2-3, is DAGVTQSPTHLIKTRGQQVTLRCSPISGHKSVSWYQQVLGQGPQFIFQYYEKEERGRGNFPDRFSARQFPNYSSELNVNALLLGDSALYLCASSSRARVGDTQYFGPGTRLTVL.

The chain is built from TRBV11-2 and TRBJ2-2; 9 positions agree with TRBD1. Germline CDR1 and CDR2: SGHAT and FQNNGV. There are 16 residues in the CDR3. With 2 bases clipped from V and 6 bases from J, the junction kept 7 bases outside the gene matches. CDR3 bases: TGTGCCAGCAGCTTATCGGGGGACAGGGCGTCCGGGGAGCTGTTTTTT. As protein: CASSLSGDRASGELFF.